Listed below are T cell receptor beta chains from one sample, sequenced in a study of CD4 T cell repertoires in COVID-19. The method was immunoSEQ multiplex PCR; TCRdb's version includes in-frame clones alone and lacks a portion of them. The sample yields tens of thousands of clones, roughly 91% seen once. Material: central memory CD4+ T cells from blood, obtained before the COVID-19 pandemic. The receptors shown here come from a human donor who had COVID-19. Each CDR3 is given with its conserved first and last residue. D genes are given only for firm matches. Only part of the rows carry a size: once, few, many, or a class if the clone is expanded.

TRBV5-1	NA	12	NA	TRBJ1-2	TGCGCCAGCAGCCTGTTAGGGGATGGCTACACCTTC	CASSLLGDGYTF
TRBV2	NA	13	NA	TRBJ1-5	TGTGCCAGCAGTCCTCCCGAAGCTCAGCCCCAGCATTTT	CASSPPEAQPQHF
TRBV18	NA	14	TRBD2	TRBJ2-1	TGTGCCAGCTCACCGCCCGCGCGGGAGGTTGAGCAGTTCTTC	CASSPPAREVEQFF
TRBV5-4	NA	15	TRBD1	TRBJ1-2	TGTGCCAGCAGCTTGGGTGGGACAGGGGTTAATGGCTACACCTTC	CASSLGGTGVNGYTF
TRBV20-1	NA	10	NA	TRBJ2-5	TGCAGTGCTATCCGGGAGACCCAGTACTTC	CSAIRETQYF
TRBV7-2	NA	17	NA	TRBJ1-5	TGTGCCAGCAGCTTAGAGGGATCGGGGTATAGCAATCAGCCCCAGCATTTT	CASSLEGSGYSNQPQHF
TRBV7-9	NA	14	NA	TRBJ1-5	TGTGCCAGCAGCCTGGGGGCCGAAGGGCAGCCCCAGCATTTT	CASSLGAEGQPQHF
TRBV7-2	NA	16	NA	TRBJ2-1	TGTGCCAGCAGCTTAGCCGGAATGAACAGCTACAATGAGCAGTTCTTC	CASSLAGMNSYNEQFF
TRBV9	NA	14	TRBD1	TRBJ2-7	TGTGCCAGCAGCGTCGGGACAGCGAACTACGAGCAGTACTTC	CASSVGTANYEQYF
TRBV14	once	13	NA	TRBJ2-7	TGTGCCAGCAGCCCTCATGCCACGGGAGAGCAGTACTTC	CASSPHATGEQYF
TRBV6-5	NA	15	TRBD2	TRBJ2-2	TGTGCCAGCAGACCTCCGGGACTAGGTTCCGGGGAGCTGTTTTTT	CASRPPGLGSGELFF
TRBV6-1	few	15	TRBD2	TRBJ2-3	TGTGCCAGCAAGTCGCTAGCGGGGGTCACAGATACGCAGTATTTT	CASKSLAGVTDTQYF
TRBV2	NA	16	TRBD1	TRBJ1-4	TGTGCCAGCTTAGGGACAGGGGTACAGGCTAATGAAAAACTGTTTTTT	CASLGTGVQANEKLFF
TRBV10-2	once	14	NA	TRBJ1-4	TGCGCCAGCAGTGATGGGCAGGATAATGAAAAACTGTTTTTT	CASSDGQDNEKLFF
TRBV30	NA	14	NA	TRBJ1-2	TGTGCCTGGAATAGACAGTCAGCCTCGGGCGGCTACACCTTC	CAWNRQSASGGYTF
TRBV14	NA	16	TRBD1	TRBJ1-3	TGTGCCAGCAGCCTACCGGGACAGGGCTCTGGAAACACCATATATTTT	CASSLPGQGSGNTIYF
TRBV25-1	NA	13	NA	TRBJ1-1	TGTGCCAGCAGTGAACTACTTCACACTGAAGCTTTCTTT	CASSELLHTEAFF
TRBV6-5	NA	13	TRBD1	TRBJ2-1	TGTGCCAGCACAAACCCAGGGGGCAATGAGCAGTTCTTC	CASTNPGGNEQFF
TRBV5-1	NA	19	TRBD2	TRBJ2-3	TGCGCCAGCACCTTGGGACCTAGCGGGGGGGCGTCTAGCACAGATACGCAGTATTTT	CASTLGPSGGASSTDTQYF
TRBV2	few	15	TRBD1	TRBJ1-1	TGTGCCAGCAGTGAATTCCCCGGACAGGGGACTGAAGCTTTCTTT	CASSEFPGQGTEAFF
TRBV9	NA	15	NA	TRBJ2-1	TGTGCCAGCAGCGTAGTGTCTAGTAACTATAATGAGCAGTTCTTC	CASSVVSSNYNEQFF
TRBV7-9	NA	16	NA	TRBJ2-7	TGTGCCAGCAGCTTAGGGGAGACAGGTACACCCTACGAGCAGTACTTC	CASSLGETGTPYEQYF
TRBV6-1	NA	13	TRBD1	TRBJ1-3	TGTGCCAGCAGGGGACAGGGGGGAAACACCATATATTTT	CASRGQGGNTIYF
TRBV10-3	NA	14	TRBD2	TRBJ2-1	TGTGCCATCAGTGGGACTAGCGAGAAAGGAGAGCAGTTCTTC	CAISGTSEKGEQFF
TRBV2	once	15	NA	TRBJ2-2	TGTGCCAGCGTACAGGGAAATCGTAACACCGGGGAGCTGTTTTTT	CASVQGNRNTGELFF
TRBV18	NA	15	TRBD1	TRBJ2-5	TGTGCCAGCTCACCAGACAGGGGGTCCCCAGAGACCCAGTACTTC	CASSPDRGSPETQYF
TRBV14	NA	17	TRBD2	TRBJ2-2	TGTGCCAGCAGCCAAGATGGGACTAGCGGTAACACCGGGGAGCTGTTTTTT	CASSQDGTSGNTGELFF
TRBV5-1	NA	15	TRBD1	TRBJ2-3	TGCGCCAGCAGCCAACAGGGGGCTTTTGAAGATACGCAGTATTTT	CASSQQGAFEDTQYF
TRBV12-2	NA	14	NA	TRBJ2-7	TGTGCAAGTCGCTTAGGACAGTACTCCTACGAGCAGTACTTC	CASRLGQYSYEQYF
TRBV5-6	NA	15	TRBD1	TRBJ1-4	TGTGCCAGCAGCTTGGGACAGGGATCAGATGAAAAACTGTTTTTT	CASSLGQGSDEKLFF
TRBV18	NA	15	NA	TRBJ2-7	TGTGCCAGCTCACCACCGGGGGCGACATACTACGAGCAGTACTTC	CASSPPGATYYEQYF
TRBV28	once	15	NA	TRBJ2-2	TGTGCCAGCAGTTCCCCGACTGGGAACACCGGGGAGCTGTTTTTT	CASSSPTGNTGELFF
TRBV27	once	15	NA	TRBJ2-7	TGTGCCAGCAGTTTATCGTACGGGAGTCTCTACGAGCAGTACTTC	CASSLSYGSLYEQYF
TRBV6-1	NA	14	TRBD1	TRBJ1-3	TGTGCCAGCAACCCGGACAGGGCTGGAAACACCATATATTTT	CASNPDRAGNTIYF
TRBV5-6	NA	13	NA	TRBJ2-7	TGTGCCAGCAGGGGCAGGGGCGCCAACGAGCAGTACTTC	CASRGRGANEQYF
TRBV7-8	NA	12	NA	TRBJ1-2	TGTGCCACTCCCCGGGAGTCGGGAGGCTACACCTTC	CATPRESGGYTF
TRBV10-3	NA	14	TRBD1	TRBJ2-5	TGTGCCATCAGGAAGGGACAGAGCCAAGAGACCCAGTACTTC	CAIRKGQSQETQYF
TRBV18	NA	14	TRBD1	TRBJ1-1	TGTGCCAGCTCACCGGGACAGCAAGGCACTGAAGCTTTCTTT	CASSPGQQGTEAFF
TRBV5-6	NA	17	TRBD1	TRBJ2-6	TGTGCCAGCAGCTGGACAGGCCCCAGCTCTGGGGCCAACGTCCTGACTTTC	CASSWTGPSSGANVLTF